The 23 T cell receptor beta chains in this list originate from one sample, sequenced in a study of blood T cell repertoires in COVID-19. Produced via immunoSEQ multiplex PCR; TCRdb's table is partial and in-frame only. The sample lists 300,000 to 450,000 clones, approximately 89% occurring once. The sequenced sample was PBMCs or T cells enriched from blood (not recorded which). Source of these receptors: a man aged 25 to 45 who had recovered from COVID-19.

The chain employs TRBV6-2 or TRBV6-3 and TRBJ1-6, with D unclear. V shed 0 bases and J shed 6 bases, with 12 bases lying between them. CDR3 length: 16 amino acids. Germline CDR1 and CDR2: MNHEY and SVGEGT. CDR3 in amino acids: CASSYSDPGSNSPLHF. The CDR3 DNA reads TGTGCCAGCAGTTACTCCGATCCTGGCAGTAATTCACCCCTCCACTTT.

The chain couples TRBV2 to TRBJ1-2; D remains ambiguous. This CDR3 has 13 residues. Trimming stripped 10 bases from V and 4 bases from J, with 16 bases between. CDR1 and CDR2 from the germline V gene are SNHLY and FYNNEI. CDR3 sequence: CATRSTQVYGYTF. As DNA, the CDR3 is TGTGCCACGAGATCGACCCAGGTCTATGGCTACACCTTC.

The table lists this clone with a count of one. No DNA is shown, since the ends of the CDR3 on it are uncertain; the CDR3 is the one TCRdb lists. The chain couples TRBV2 to TRBJ1-6; the table gives TRBD1 as D, unverified against the DNA. The CDR3 contains 13 residues when both ends are counted. The germline gives CDR1 SNHLY, CDR2 FYNNEI. CDR3 sequence reads: CASILAYNSPLHF.

This rearrangement joins TRBV27 to TRBJ1-1; 9 nucleotides agree with TRBD1. J was trimmed by 9 bases and V by 7 bases; bases with no gene match: 6. The CDR3 is 12 residues long. The germline V gene has CDR1 MNHEY and CDR2 SMNVEV (reference sequence). The CDR3 DNA reads TGTGCCAGCACCTTGGACAGGGGCAAAGCTTTCTTT. This sequence encodes CASTLDRGKAFF.

The gene calls are TRBV6-2 or TRBV6-3 and TRBJ2-7; 7 bases map to TRBD1. CDR1 is MNHEY and CDR2 is SVGEGT in the germline V gene. The CDR3 covers 15 residues. V lost 5 bases, J lost 1 base, and 8 bases stayed unmatched. The CDR3 loop is CASSDNRGWSYEQYF. The CDR3 coding sequence is TGTGCCAGCAGTGACAACAGGGGATGGTCCTACGAGCAGTACTTC.

This clone appeared once. The chain couples TRBV7-9 to TRBJ2-3, with D possibly TRBD2 on 6 matching bases. The V end lost 5 bases, the J end lost 2 bases, and 14 bases lay between the germline ends. This CDR3 contains 15 residues. Germline lookup yields CDR1 SEHNR and CDR2 FQNEAQ (reference sequence). CDR3 residues: CASSPSGGYTDTQYF. The CDR3 DNA sequence: TGTGCCAGCAGCCCTAGTGGGGGGTACACAGATACGCAGTATTTT. Full variable domain (remainder filled in from reference TRBV7-9 and TRBJ2-3): DTGVSQNPRHKITKRGQNVTFRCDPISEHNRLYWYRQTLGQGPEFLTYFQNEAQLEKSRLLSDRFSAERPKGSFSTLEIQRTEQGDSAMYLCASSPSGGYTDTQYFGPGTRLTVL.

This clone has more than one count but fewer than ten. The gene calls are TRBV5-1 and TRBJ1-1; 10 nucleotides agree with TRBD1. CDR1 SGHRS and CDR2 YFSETQ come from the germline V gene. V was pared by 3 bases and J by 7 bases, with 6 bases of the junction left unmatched. CDR3 length equals 14 residues. Written as DNA, the CDR3 is TGCGCCAGCAGCTCCACGACAGGGGGCGGTGAAGCTTTCTTT. Translating gives CASSSTTGGGEAFF.

J is TRBJ2-2 and V is TRBV5-1; possibly TRBD1 for D (6 bases). The V gene's germline CDR1 is SGHRS and CDR2 YFSETQ. Trimming cost V 3 bases and J 5 bases, with 23 bases left between them. The CDR3 contains 18 residues. CDR3 nucleotides: TGCGCCAGCAGCTCCGTTGGGGGCCTTACGGCGGAAACCGGGGAGCTGTTTTTT. It is translated as CASSSVGGLTAETGELFF.

The chain joins TRBV6-1 to TRBJ1-2; maybe TRBD1 (5 bases). The CDR3 covers 13 residues. CDR1 and CDR2 (germline): MNHNS, SASEGT. Trimming removed 3 bases at V and 8 bases at J, with 13 bases between. The CDR3, as DNA: TGTGCCAGCAGTGATGGGGCGGGAGGGGGCTACACCTTC. Its protein is CASSDGAGGGYTF.

The chain employs TRBV6-5 and TRBJ1-6, with 9 nucleotides matching TRBD1. With 0 bases clipped from V and 7 bases from J, the junction kept 4 bases outside the gene matches. Germline CDR1 reads MNHEY; CDR2 reads SVGAGI. This CDR3 contains 16 residues. The CDR3 sequence: CASSYSRGTGNSPLHF. The CDR3 nucleotides are TGTGCCAGCAGTTACTCGAGGGGGACAGGGAATTCACCCCTCCACTTT.

About this clone: This sample includes further DNA sequences coding for the same CDR3. The CDR3 protein is CASSVEGLAYNEQFF. For the CDR3, the DNA is TGTGCCAGCAGCGTTGAGGGACTAGCCTACAATGAGCAGTTCTTC. The chain has TRBV9 and TRBJ2-1; 8 bases are a match to TRBD2. V dropped 2 bases and J dropped 2; count of bases not matched to a gene: 3. CDR3 length: 15 residues. From germline, CDR1 is SGDLS and CDR2 YYNGEE.

The chain carries TRBV30 and TRBJ1-6; no clear D gene. The CDR3 is 13 amino acids. Germline-derived CDR1 and CDR2 are GTSNPN and SVGIG (reference sequence). V was shortened by 4 bases and J by 6 bases, with 10 bases between the two germline ends. CDR3 loop: CAWTGSGNSPLHF. In DNA form, the CDR3 reads TGTGCCTGGACGGGAAGCGGTAATTCACCCCTCCACTTT.

The chain carries TRBV19 and TRBJ1-2; possible D gene TRBD1, 6 bases. Germline V CDR1 and CDR2: LNHDA, SQIVND (reference sequence). The CDR3 contains 11 residues. V lost 6 bases, J lost 13 bases, and 15 bases lay in between. CDR3 sequence reads: CASSSPGQFTF. For the CDR3, the DNA is TGTGCCAGTAGCTCCCCGGGACAATTCACCTTC.

The chain uses TRBV2 and TRBJ2-7; 7 nucleotides match TRBD1. J gave up 1 base and V 2 bases, and 8 bases lay outside the gene matches. The CDR3 covers 16 residues. In germline, CDR1 is SNHLY, CDR2 FYNNEI. CDR3 in DNA: TGTGCCAGCAGTGAATTTGCGACAGGGATATCCTACGAGCAGTACTTC. Translating it yields CASSEFATGISYEQYF.

This clone has just a few counts. The chain has TRBV6-5 and TRBJ1-1; the D is unclear. The CDR3 runs to 12 residues. Germline assignment: CDR1 MNHEY and CDR2 SVGAGI. V lost 7 bases to trimming and J lost 6 bases, with 12 bases between them. The DNA of the CDR3 is TGTGCCAGCATCCACCAGCGAGCTGAAGCTTTCTTT. Encoded protein: CASIHQRAEAFF.

The chain's CDR3 is CATSREPASEQYF. The CDR3 region has the DNA TGTGCCACCAGCAGAGAGCCGGCTAGCGAGCAGTACTTC. The rearrangement joins TRBV15 to TRBJ2-7; the D is unclear. CDR3 length equals 13 residues. V was shortened by 0 bases and J by 6 bases, with 9 bases between the two germline ends. CDR1 is LNHNV, CDR2 YYDKDF, per germline (reference sequence). The complete variable domain, with remaining parts taken from reference TRBV15 and TRBJ2-7, reads DAMVIQNPRYQVTQFGKPVTLSCSQTLNHNVMYWYQQKSSQAPKLLFHYYDKDFNNEADTPDNFQSRRPNTSFCFLDIRSPGLGDTAMYLCATSREPASEQYFGPGTRLTVT.

V usage is TRBV27 and J usage is TRBJ1-1; weak D call: TRBD1 (5 bases). Looked up from germline, CDR1 is MNHEY and CDR2 is SMNVEV (reference sequence). Trimming stripped 5 bases from V and 8 bases from J, with 18 bases between. CDR3 size: 14 residues. DNA of the CDR3: TGTGCCAGCAGTCCCCTACTTGGGGCTCAAGAAGCTTTCTTT. It encodes CASSPLLGAQEAFF.

This clone was seen once. V and J are TRBV6-2 or TRBV6-3 and TRBJ2-7; D perhaps matches TRBD1 (6 bases). Deletions cut 6 bases from V and 7 bases from J, with 16 bases between. The CDR3 spans 13 residues. Germline loops: CDR1 MNHEY, CDR2 SVGEGT. CDR3 coding DNA: TGTGCCAGCAGCCGCCTAAGGACAGAAGAGCAGTACTTC. Its protein is CASSRLRTEEQYF.

The chain employs TRBV18 and TRBJ2-7; TRBD1 matches at 7 bases. The germline V gene encodes CDR1 KGHSH and CDR2 LQKENI. The length of the CDR3 is 17 residues. J lost 0 bases, V lost 2 bases, and 10 bases had no gene match. The CDR3 loop is CASSPSWTGLTSYEQYF. The CDR3 bases are TGTGCCAGCTCACCATCGTGGACAGGACTTACCTCCTACGAGCAGTACTTC.

CDR3 region: CAIDRGIYGYTF. Written as DNA, the CDR3 is TGTGCCATCGACAGGGGCATCTATGGCTACACCTTC. This sequence joins TRBV14 and TRBJ1-2, with 8 nucleotides matching TRBD1. Germline CDR1 is SGHDN and CDR2 is FVKESK. After removal of 10 bases from V and 4 bases from J, the junction contained 5 bases not matched to a gene. CDR3 length equals 12 residues.

The chain recombines TRBV15 with TRBJ1-2; D may be TRBD1 (5 bases). Germline V lookup: CDR1 LNHNV, CDR2 YYDKDF (reference sequence). The length of the CDR3 is 16 residues. V was clipped by 0 bases and J by 4 bases, with 15 bases between them. CDR3 bases: TGTGCCACCAGCAGAGATAGGGGCAGGCTCGGCTATGGCTACACCTTC. It yields the protein CATSRDRGRLGYGYTF.

The rearrangement uses TRBV6-5 and TRBJ1-1; D gene unclear. Trimming shortened V by 2 bases and J by 1 base, and 8 bases separated the two germline ends. Germline V gene sequence: CDR1 MNHEY, CDR2 SVGAGI. This CDR3 comprises 14 residues. CDR3 coding DNA: TGTGCCAGCAGTTACGCGGAGGAGAACACTGAAGCTTTCTTT. Encoded protein: CASSYAEENTEAFF.

The rearrangement joins TRBV30 to TRBJ2-7; 10 bases agree with TRBD1. CDR1 is GTSNPN and CDR2 is SVGIG in the germline V gene (reference sequence). This CDR3 comprises 13 residues. V dropped 8 bases and J dropped 1; count of bases not matched to a gene: 5. The CDR3 coding sequence is TGTGCCCTGACGGACAGGGGGTCCTACGAGCAGTACTTC. Its protein product is CALTDRGSYEQYF.